A single sample is the source of the 10 T cell receptor beta chains below, sequenced in a study of preoperative IRX-2 immunotherapy in early breast cancer. The assay was immunoSEQ multiplex PCR, and TCRdb's table has in-frame clones only and misses some. This sample has about 98,000 clones; roughly 88% occur once, and the top ten carry about 2.1%. Indicated treatment: preoperative locoregional IRX-2 cytokine immunotherapy. This specimen consisted of tumor tissue, obtained after IRX-2 immunotherapy. All receptors derive from a human donor with breast cancer.

The chain combines TRBV5-1 with TRBJ2-7, with D tentatively TRBD2 (6 bases). This CDR3 is built from 16 residues. CDR1 and CDR2 (germline): SGHRS, YFSETQ. V lost 2 bases, J lost 6 bases, and 21 bases lay in between. Here the CDR3 reads CASSFGASRGFREQYF. CDR3 in DNA: TGCGCCAGCAGCTTCGGAGCGTCCCGGGGGTTTCGCGAGCAGTACTTC.

V and J are TRBV7-4 and TRBJ2-5; TRBD1 aligns across 7 bases. The trim removed 4 bases at V and 1 base at J, leaving 6 bases unmatched. CDR3 size: 15 residues. In germline, CDR1 is SGHVT, CDR2 SQSDAQ. CDR3 loop: CASSYWGQPQETQYF. The CDR3 DNA reads as TGTGCCAGCAGCTACTGGGGACAGCCCCAAGAGACCCAGTACTTC.

This chain uses TRBV19 with TRBJ1-3; D possibly corresponds to TRBD1 (6 bases). Germline CDR1 is LNHDA and CDR2 is SQIVND (reference sequence). V lost 8 bases, J lost 0 bases, and 14 bases lay in between. CDR3 length equals 15 residues. CDR3 residues: CASGIGGVSGNTIYF. The DNA of the CDR3 is TGTGCCAGTGGGATCGGGGGCGTCTCTGGAAACACCATATATTTT.

J is TRBJ2-6 and V is TRBV6-8, with D perhaps TRBD1 (6 bases). CDR1 is MNHGY and CDR2 is SAAAGT in the germline V gene. CDR3 length equals 16 residues. V lost 6 bases and J lost 2, with 14 bases in between. The CDR3 DNA reads as TGTGCCAGCAGCCGACAGGTCGGGGCTGGGGCCAACGTCCTGACTTTC. As protein: CASSRQVGAGANVLTF.

CDR3 sequence (DNA): TGTGCCAGCAGTTTACAGGGGGGCACTGAAGCTTTCTTT. This sequence encodes CASSLQGGTEAFF. The chain joins TRBV28 to TRBJ1-1; 7 nucleotides line up with TRBD1. Germline V CDR1 and CDR2: MDHEN, SYDVKM. The CDR3 runs to 13 residues. V gave up 2 bases and J gave up 4 bases; unmatched junction bases: 1.

V usage is TRBV6-8 and J usage is TRBJ1-6; 7 bases agree with TRBD1. The CDR3 length is 16 residues. From germline, CDR1 is MNHGY and CDR2 SAAAGT. V lost 4 bases and J lost 17; bases outside the gene matches: 20. The CDR3 loop reads CASSFRGPFPYFGFHF. CDR3 bases: TGTGCCAGCAGTTTTAGGGGGCCTTTCCCCTATTTCGGGTTCCACTTT.

V and J are TRBV29-1 and TRBJ1-1; TRBD1 matches at 9 bases. Germline V lookup: CDR1 SQVTM, CDR2 ANQGSEA. V shed 7 bases, J shed 4 bases, and the junction held 7 bases outside the gene matches. The length of the CDR3 is 13 residues. The CDR3 sequence is CSARTGAGTEAFF. CDR3 DNA sequence: TGCAGCGCTCGGACAGGGGCTGGCACTGAAGCTTTCTTT.

The rearrangement uses TRBV6-7 and TRBJ2-7; D gene unclear. TRBV6-7 is placed among ORFs of uncertain function. V lost 5 bases to trimming and J lost 2 bases, with 13 bases between them. The CDR3 is 14 amino acids. The CDR3 sequence is CASSLSLNTYEQYF. Here the CDR3 DNA reads TGTGCCAGCAGTCTCAGCCTGAACACCTACGAGCAGTACTTC.

The V call is TRBV7-5, the J call TRBJ2-3; whether TRBD2, the table's D call, matches the DNA was not checked. TRBV7-5 is termed a pseudogene. The CDR3 sequence is 15 residues long. CDR3 in amino acids: CASSSRLFVVDTQYF. The CDR3 region has the DNA TGTGCCAGCAGCTCCCGCCTCTTCGTAGTAGATACGCAGTATTTT.

As DNA, the CDR3 is TGCGCCAGCAGCTTGGAGCAGGGCCGGGGCTACACCTTC. It translates to CASSLEQGRGYTF. V is TRBV23-1 and J is TRBJ1-2, with a weak D call TRBD1 (5 bases). TRBV23-1 counts as an open reading frame of uncertain function. The CDR3 loop spans 13 amino acids. Deletions cut 6 bases from V and 8 bases from J, with 16 bases between.